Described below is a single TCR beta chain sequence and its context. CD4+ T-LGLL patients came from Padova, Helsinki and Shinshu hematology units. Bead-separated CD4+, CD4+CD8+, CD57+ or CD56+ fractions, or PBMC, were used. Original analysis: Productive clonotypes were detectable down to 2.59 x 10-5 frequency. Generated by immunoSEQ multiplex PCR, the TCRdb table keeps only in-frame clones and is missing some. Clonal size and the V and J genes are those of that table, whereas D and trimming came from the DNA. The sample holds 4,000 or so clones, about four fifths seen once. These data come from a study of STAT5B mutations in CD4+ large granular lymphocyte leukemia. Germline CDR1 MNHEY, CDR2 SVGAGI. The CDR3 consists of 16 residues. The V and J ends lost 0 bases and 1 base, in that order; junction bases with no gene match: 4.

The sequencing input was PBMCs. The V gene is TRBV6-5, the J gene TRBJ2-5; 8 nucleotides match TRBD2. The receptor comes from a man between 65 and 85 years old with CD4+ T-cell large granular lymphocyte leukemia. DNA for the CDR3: TGTGCCAGCAGTTACTCAGGCGGGAGGTCCCAAGAGACCCAGTACTTC. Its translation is CASSYSGGRSQETQYF.